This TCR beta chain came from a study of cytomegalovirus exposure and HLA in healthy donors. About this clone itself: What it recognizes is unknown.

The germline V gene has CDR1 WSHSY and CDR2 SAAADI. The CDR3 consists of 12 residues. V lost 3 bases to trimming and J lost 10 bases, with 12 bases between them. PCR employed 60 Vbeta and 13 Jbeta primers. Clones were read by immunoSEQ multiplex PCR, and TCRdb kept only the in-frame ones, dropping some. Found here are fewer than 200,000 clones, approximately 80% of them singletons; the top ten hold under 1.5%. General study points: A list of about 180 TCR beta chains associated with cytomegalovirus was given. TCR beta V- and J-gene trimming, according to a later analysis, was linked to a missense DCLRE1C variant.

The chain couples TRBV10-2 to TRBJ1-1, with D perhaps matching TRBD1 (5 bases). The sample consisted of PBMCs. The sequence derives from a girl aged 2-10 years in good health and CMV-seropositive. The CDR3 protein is CASSEVGGIAFF. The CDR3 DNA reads TGCGCCAGCAGTGAAGTCGGGGGGATAGCTTTCTTT.